This T cell receptor beta chain appears in the sequencing data of a study of beta chain features in type 1 diabetes. About the research overall: Healthy donors and patients had similar age, gender and cell yields. Study observations and caveats: A definitive answer on HLA type influencing TCRB rearrangement was not reached here.

Germline V gives CDR1 LGHNA, CDR2 YSLEER. The germline V and J ends were trimmed by 0 bases and 16 bases, with 15 bases remaining between them. This CDR3 region has 13 residues. This clone has only a few counts. Antigen specificity is unknown. Expressed TCRB transcripts got sequenced, as all isolated RNA was reverse transcribed. TCRdb's copy holds only in-frame clones and misses some; the assay was immunoSEQ multiplex PCR. Among hundreds of thousands of clones listed, roughly 15% were seen once. The purity of all sorted populations exceeded 98%. The source is a man aged 18-30 years in good health. The source material was naive CD4+ T cells from blood. The V call is TRBV4-3, the J call TRBJ2-2; possibly TRBD1 or TRBD2 for D (5 bases each). The CDR3 bases are TGCGCCAGCAGCCAAGAGGCGAGGGGCCCCAAGTTTTTT. It codes for CASSQEARGPKFF.